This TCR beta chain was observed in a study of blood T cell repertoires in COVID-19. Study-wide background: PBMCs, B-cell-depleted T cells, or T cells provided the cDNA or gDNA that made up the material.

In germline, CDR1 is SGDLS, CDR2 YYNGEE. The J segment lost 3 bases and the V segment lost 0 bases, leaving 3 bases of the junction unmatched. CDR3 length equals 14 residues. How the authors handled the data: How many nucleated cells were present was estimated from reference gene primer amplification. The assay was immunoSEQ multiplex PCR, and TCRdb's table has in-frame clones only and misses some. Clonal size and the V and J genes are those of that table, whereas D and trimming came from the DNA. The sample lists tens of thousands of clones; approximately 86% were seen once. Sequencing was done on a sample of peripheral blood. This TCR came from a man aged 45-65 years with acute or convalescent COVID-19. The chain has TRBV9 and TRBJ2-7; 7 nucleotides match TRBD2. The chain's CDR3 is CASSVDWTSYEQYF. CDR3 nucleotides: TGTGCCAGCAGCGTAGATTGGACTAGCTACGAGCAGTACTTC.